The clone carrying this TCR beta chain was seen at least ten times. Its antigen is not identified. This CDR3 contains 12 residues. In germline, CDR1 is MDHEN, CDR2 SYDVKM. Trimming took 2 bases from V and 15 from J; bases not matched to a gene: 5. Ahead of thyroid surgery, no patient had received treatment of any kind. As originally analysed: A classifier for distant metastasis in papillary thyroid cancer was constructed using CDR3 differences observed across clinicopathological groups. TCRdb re-processed the PCR reads through MiXCR. TCRdb, not the original authors, processed these V and J calls. The sample records 31,000 or so clones, around 15% being singletons. This entry comes from a study of metastatic and nonmetastatic thyroid tumors. Study summary: Across blood and tumor or nodule tissue, repertoires from malignant and benign thyroid patients were compared with one another.

General study points: Malignant tumors reportedly showed significantly higher TCR beta diversity than benign nodules in both blood and tumor.

The sequenced material came from blood. The TCR originated in a female donor with papillary thyroid cancer or a benign thyroid nodule (not recorded which). Some clones in this sample may be carry-over from other donors' samples. J is TRBJ2-1 and V is TRBV28, with 9 bases that match TRBD2. This chain's CDR3 is CASSLGGGVRFF. CDR3 in DNA: TGTGCCAGCAGTTTAGGCGGGGGGGTTCGGTTCTTC.